The table lists the clone carrying this TCR beta chain with a count of one. The antigen is unknown. Primers included in the PCR were 60 Vbeta and 13 Jbeta primers. Libraries were prepared by immunoSEQ multiplex PCR; TCRdb keeps only in-frame clonotypes and omits some of them. This sample has about 120,000 clones; 77% occur once, and the top ten carry approximately 3.7%. Whereas donors were nominally healthy upon sampling, unrecorded immune exposures were probable. CDR1 and CDR2 (germline): ENHRY, SYGVKD. This CDR3 has 17 residues. V trimming: 1 base; J trimming: 5 bases; junction bases outside the gene matches: 8. The entry originates in a study of cytomegalovirus exposure and HLA in healthy donors. General observations from the study: Usually a TCR sequence was rare, but some public TCRs were found in many donors. The authors assumed roughly uniform sequencing depth across donors for presence/absence analyses.

This sequence was found in a human donor in good health. The chain has TRBV10-3 and TRBJ2-2; 9 bases fit TRBD1. Sequencing was performed on PBMCs. CDR3 sequence reads: CAISEFLGTGSTGELFF. The CDR3 DNA follows: TGTGCCATCAGTGAGTTTTTGGGGACAGGGTCGACCGGGGAGCTGTTTTTT.